The 27 T cell receptor beta chains below were found in one sample sequenced in a study of blood T cell repertoires in COVID-19. Clones were read by immunoSEQ multiplex PCR, and TCRdb kept only the in-frame ones, dropping some. The sample includes 60,000 to 75,000 clones, roughly nine tenths of them seen just once. The sequenced sample consisted of peripheral blood. The receptors shown here come from a woman between 50 and 59 years old with COVID-19, enrolled during active disease.

The chain carries TRBV28 and TRBJ2-2, with unresolved D. Germline CDR1 and CDR2: MDHEN and SYDVKM. This CDR3 has 15 residues. V was shortened by 5 bases and J by 0 bases, with 10 bases between the two germline ends. The CDR3, as DNA: TGTGCCAGCAGTGGTCAGCGAACGAACACCGGGGAGCTGTTTTTT. This sequence encodes CASSGQRTNTGELFF.

The rearrangement links TRBV1 to TRBJ2-2; the table names TRBD1, a call not compared with the DNA. TRBV1 is recorded as a pseudogene. The CDR3 has 19 amino acids. The CDR3 reads CTSSSAPGTTGALTGELFF. The CDR3 coding sequence is TGCACCAGCAGCTCCGCCCCGGGGACGACAGGGGCTCTCACCGGGGAGCTGTTTTTT.

This rearrangement joins TRBV4-3 to TRBJ2-7; a weak D match, TRBD2 (7 bases). This CDR3 contains 16 residues. Germline lookup yields CDR1 LGHNA and CDR2 YSLEER. The V end was cut by 4 bases, the J end by 4 bases, with 20 bases between. This chain's CDR3 is CASSPEGGAFGYEQYF. The CDR3 DNA is TGCGCCAGCAGCCCTGAGGGGGGGGCGTTTGGGTACGAGCAGTACTTC.

The chain links TRBV5-5 to TRBJ2-5; TRBD1 aligns across 7 bases. CDR1 SGHKS and CDR2 YYEKEE come from the germline V gene (reference sequence). The CDR3 is made up of 15 amino acids. V lost 4 bases, J lost 1 base, and 7 bases stayed unmatched. The CDR3 region has the DNA TGTGCCAGCAGCCCTCGGACAGGCCTCCAAGAGACCCAGTACTTC. This translates into CASSPRTGLQETQYF.

This clone was counted a single time. The rearrangement joins TRBV9 to TRBJ2-1; TRBD2 aligns across 7 bases. V shed 1 base, J shed 3 bases, and the junction held 1 base outside the gene matches. This CDR3 has 14 residues. Germline assignment: CDR1 SGDLS and CDR2 YYNGEE. The CDR3 region is CASSVRGSYNEQFF. In nucleotides, the CDR3 is TGTGCCAGCAGCGTACGCGGGAGCTACAATGAGCAGTTCTTC.

The V gene is TRBV7-3, the J gene TRBJ1-1, with 7 bases fitting TRBD1. The CDR3 contains 15 residues. V was pared by 5 bases and J by 5 bases, with 11 bases of the junction left unmatched. Looked up from germline, CDR1 is SGHTA and CDR2 is FQGTGA. CDR3 loop: CASSLQGGSGTEAFF. CDR3 coding DNA: TGTGCCAGCAGCCTTCAAGGGGGCAGCGGAACTGAAGCTTTCTTT.

V and J are TRBV18 and TRBJ1-2, with D possibly TRBD1 on 5 matching bases. The CDR3 has 13 residues. The germline gives CDR1 KGHSH, CDR2 LQKENI. V lost 3 bases and J 6 bases, leaving 11 bases between the germline ends. CDR3 DNA sequence: TGTGCCAGCTCACCGCGGCAGGGTGATGGCTACACCTTC. Translating it yields CASSPRQGDGYTF.

The V call is TRBV5-1, the J call TRBJ2-4; perhaps TRBD1 as D (7 bases). The V gene's germline CDR1 is SGHRS and CDR2 YFSETQ. CDR3 length: 15 residues. The V end lost 3 bases, the J end lost 3 bases, and 13 bases lay between the germline ends. The CDR3 is CASSSRQGGKNIQYF. The CDR3 DNA reads as TGCGCCAGCAGCTCGCGGCAGGGGGGCAAAAACATTCAGTACTTC.

The V and J genes are TRBV12-3 or TRBV12-4 and TRBJ1-2; D perhaps matches TRBD1 (6 bases). This CDR3 spans 13 amino acids. Trimming removed 6 bases at V and 3 bases at J, with 11 bases between. The CDR3 DNA reads as TGTGCCAGCAGGGGGGACACCTACTATGGCTACACCTTC. It encodes CASRGDTYYGYTF.

This clone was counted a few times. This rearrangement joins TRBV27 to TRBJ2-7, with D possibly TRBD2 on 6 matching bases. CDR3 size: 14 residues. Trimming took off 4 bases at V and 1 base at J, with 11 bases between the two ends. The germline gives CDR1 MNHEY, CDR2 SMNVEV (reference sequence). The CDR3 nucleotides read TGTGCCAGCAGTTATAGGACTAATTCCTACGAGCAGTACTTC. Protein sequence: CASSYRTNSYEQYF.

This sequence joins TRBV29-1 and TRBJ2-7, with 8 nucleotides matching TRBD1. V was pared by 6 bases and J by 5 bases, with 12 bases of the junction left unmatched. Germline V lookup: CDR1 SQVTM, CDR2 ANQGSEA. The CDR3 contains 14 residues. CDR3 residues: CSVRLGQGADEQYF. CDR3 coding DNA: TGCAGCGTGCGTTTAGGACAGGGAGCGGACGAGCAGTACTTC.

The chain has TRBV6-5 and TRBJ2-7, with D tentatively TRBD2 (5 bases). CDR3 size: 14 residues. V lost 2 bases to trimming and J lost 3 bases, with 11 bases between them. Germline CDR1 and CDR2: MNHEY and SVGAGI. The CDR3 sequence is CASSYTRTSYEQYF. In DNA form, the CDR3 reads TGTGCCAGCAGTTACACTAGGACCAGCTACGAGCAGTACTTC.

This chain connects TRBV28 to TRBJ2-1, with a possible D match to TRBD2 (5 bases). The CDR3 sequence is 15 residues long. Germline V gene data show CDR1 as MDHEN and CDR2 as SYDVKM. Trimming took off 3 bases at V and 2 bases at J, with 11 bases between the two ends. The CDR3 nucleotides are TGTGCCAGCAGTTTTCAGCGGAGACCCTACAATGAGCAGTTCTTC. It is translated as CASSFQRRPYNEQFF.

The gene calls are TRBV7-9 and TRBJ2-1, with D unresolved. This CDR3 comprises 10 residues. From germline, CDR1 is SEHNR and CDR2 FQNEAQ (reference sequence). V gave up 5 bases and J gave up 8 bases, with 4 bases separating them. The CDR3 DNA follows: TGTGCCAGCAGCCTCCATGAGCAGTTCTTC. Translating it yields CASSLHEQFF.

This rearrangement joins TRBV18 to TRBJ2-7, with 9 bases aligning to TRBD2. The CDR3 extends over 14 amino acids. V gave up 1 base and J gave up 3 bases; unmatched junction bases: 1. In germline, CDR1 is KGHSH, CDR2 LQKENI. This CDR3 is CASSPLAGDYEQYF. CDR3 in DNA: TGTGCCAGCTCACCACTAGCGGGAGACTACGAGCAGTACTTC.

V is TRBV18 and J is TRBJ2-2; a weak D match, TRBD2 (5 bases). Trimming shortened V by 3 bases and J by 6 bases, and 11 bases separated the two germline ends. The CDR3 has 14 amino acids. Germline loops: CDR1 KGHSH, CDR2 LQKENI. The CDR3 coding sequence is TGTGCCAGCTCACCTTTGGAGGCGGCCGGGGAGCTGTTTTTT. Protein: CASSPLEAAGELFF.

The CDR3 DNA sequence: TGTGCCATCCAAGTTCCCCACGGAGGGGGCTCTAACTATGGCTACACCTTC. It codes for CAIQVPHGGGSNYGYTF. The genes are TRBV24-1 and TRBJ1-2; 7 bases are a match to TRBD1. This CDR3 has 17 residues. After removal of 11 bases from V and 0 bases from J, the junction contained 17 bases not matched to a gene. Per germline, CDR1 KGHDR and CDR2 SFDVKD.

The V and J genes are TRBV6-5 and TRBJ2-1, with 10 bases aligning to TRBD2. Trimming removed 10 bases from V and 9 bases from J; junction bases left unmatched: 9. This CDR3 has 13 amino acids. Per the germline V gene, CDR1 is MNHEY and CDR2 is SVGAGI. CDR3 in amino acids: CAMRLAGVGEQFF. CDR3 sequence (DNA): TGTGCCATGAGGCTAGCGGGAGTAGGTGAGCAGTTCTTC.

This sequence joins TRBV19 and TRBJ2-2; 9 bases agree with TRBD1. Trimming at V came to 5 bases and at J to 4 bases, leaving 8 bases not matched to a gene. The CDR3 has 16 residues. Germline V gene data show CDR1 as LNHDA and CDR2 as SQIVND (reference sequence). DNA for the CDR3: TGTGCCAGTAGTTTCAGGGACAGGGTGGCCACCGGGGAGCTGTTTTTT. It encodes CASSFRDRVATGELFF.

This chain links TRBV29-1 with TRBJ2-1; no clear D. The germline CDR1 and CDR2 sequences are SQVTM and ANQGSEA. The CDR3 sequence is 15 residues long. Trimming pared 5 bases from V and 0 bases from J, leaving 14 bases between. The CDR3 sequence is CSVISALDSYNEQFF. The CDR3 DNA follows: TGCAGCGTTATTTCGGCCCTAGACTCCTACAATGAGCAGTTCTTC.

The J gene is TRBJ2-5, the V gene TRBV28, with 10 bases matching TRBD2. This CDR3 contains 15 residues. Germline CDR1 MDHEN, CDR2 SYDVKM. Unmatched junction bases numbered 8, after V lost 6 bases and J lost 4 bases. CDR3 loop: CASSQLAGKSETQYF. The DNA for the CDR3 is TGTGCCAGCAGCCAACTAGCGGGAAAATCAGAGACCCAGTACTTC.

The chain uses TRBV27 and TRBJ2-1; TRBD2 matches 13 bases. V shed 5 bases, J shed 7 bases, and the junction held 8 bases outside the gene matches. Germline V gene data show CDR1 as MNHEY and CDR2 as SMNVEV (reference sequence). The length of the CDR3 is 16 residues. The CDR3 DNA reads as TGTGCCAGCAGTCCACCCCGGACTAGCGGGAGTAATGAGCAGTTCTTC. Amino acid sequence: CASSPPRTSGSNEQFF.

The genes are TRBV6-5 and TRBJ2-7; 8 positions agree with TRBD1. Germline V gene lookup returns CDR1 MNHEY and CDR2 SVGAGI. The ends lost 2 bases at V and 4 bases at J; junction bases unmatched: 7. The CDR3 consists of 15 residues. The CDR3 DNA is TGTGCCAGCAGTTACAATCCAGGGGGCGCGTACGAGCAGTACTTC. Its translation: CASSYNPGGAYEQYF.

J is TRBJ1-5 and V is TRBV27; D is possibly TRBD1 (6 bases). Per the germline V gene, CDR1 is MNHEY and CDR2 is SMNVEV (reference sequence). The CDR3 covers 14 residues. V dropped 6 bases and J dropped 4 bases, with 13 bases sitting between them. The CDR3 DNA reads as TGTGCCAGCAGCCCACAGGGACGTAATCAGCCCCAGCATTTT. It encodes CASSPQGRNQPQHF.

The CDR3 protein is CASSWALAAQYF. For the CDR3, the DNA is TGTGCCAGCAGTTGGGCACTAGCGGCCCAGTACTTC. V usage is TRBV28 and J usage is TRBJ2-5, with 8 bases that match TRBD2. The V and J ends lost 4 bases and 9 bases, in that order; junction bases with no gene match: 4. The germline gives CDR1 MDHEN, CDR2 SYDVKM. This CDR3 has 12 residues.

The chain combines TRBV5-1 with TRBJ1-6, with 9 positions matching TRBD1. The germline V gene has CDR1 SGHRS and CDR2 YFSETQ. The CDR3 runs 17 residues. V shed 0 bases, J shed 8 bases, and the junction held 9 bases outside the gene matches. Here the CDR3 reads CASSLDPGQGWDSPLHF. The CDR3 DNA sequence: TGCGCCAGCAGCTTGGACCCGGGACAGGGTTGGGATTCACCCCTCCACTTT.

The rearrangement joins TRBV19 to TRBJ2-1, with a possible D match to TRBD1 (6 bases). V was shortened by 3 bases and J by 6 bases, with 15 bases between the two germline ends. Germline assignment: CDR1 LNHDA and CDR2 SQIVND (reference sequence). This CDR3 is 15 amino acids long. CDR3 in DNA: TGTGCCAGTAGTATTTATCGGGACACAAGCAATGAGCAGTTCTTC. Translated: CASSIYRDTSNEQFF.